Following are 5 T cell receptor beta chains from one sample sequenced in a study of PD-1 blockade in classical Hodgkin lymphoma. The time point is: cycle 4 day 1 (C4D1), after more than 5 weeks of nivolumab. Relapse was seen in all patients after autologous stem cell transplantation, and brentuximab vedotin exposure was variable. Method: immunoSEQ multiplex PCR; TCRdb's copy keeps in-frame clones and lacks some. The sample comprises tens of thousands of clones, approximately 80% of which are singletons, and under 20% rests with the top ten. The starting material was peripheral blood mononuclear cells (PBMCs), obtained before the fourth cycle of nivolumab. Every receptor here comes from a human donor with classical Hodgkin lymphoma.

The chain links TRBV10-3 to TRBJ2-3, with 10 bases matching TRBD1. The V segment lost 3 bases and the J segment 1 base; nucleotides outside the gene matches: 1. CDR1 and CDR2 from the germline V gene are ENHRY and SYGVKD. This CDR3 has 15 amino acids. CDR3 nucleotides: TGTGCCATCAGTGACGGGACAGGGGGCACAGATACGCAGTATTTT. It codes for CAISDGTGGTDTQYF.

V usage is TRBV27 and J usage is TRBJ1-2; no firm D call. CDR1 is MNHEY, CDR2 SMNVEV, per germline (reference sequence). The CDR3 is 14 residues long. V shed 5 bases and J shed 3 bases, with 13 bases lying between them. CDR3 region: CASSMTSIHYGYTF. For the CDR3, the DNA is TGTGCCAGCAGTATGACATCTATTCACTATGGCTACACCTTC.

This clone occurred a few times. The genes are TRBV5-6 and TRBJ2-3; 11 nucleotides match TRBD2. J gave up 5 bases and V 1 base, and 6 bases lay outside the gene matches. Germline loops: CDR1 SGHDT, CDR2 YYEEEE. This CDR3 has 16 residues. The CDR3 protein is CASSLLAGGRVDTQYF. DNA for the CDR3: TGTGCCAGCAGCTTGCTAGCGGGAGGCCGGGTAGATACGCAGTATTTT.

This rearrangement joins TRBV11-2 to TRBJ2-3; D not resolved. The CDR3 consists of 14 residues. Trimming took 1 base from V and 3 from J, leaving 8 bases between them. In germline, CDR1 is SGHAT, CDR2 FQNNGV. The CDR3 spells CASSLGEVTDTQYF. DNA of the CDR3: TGTGCCAGCAGCTTAGGAGAGGTGACAGATACGCAGTATTTT.

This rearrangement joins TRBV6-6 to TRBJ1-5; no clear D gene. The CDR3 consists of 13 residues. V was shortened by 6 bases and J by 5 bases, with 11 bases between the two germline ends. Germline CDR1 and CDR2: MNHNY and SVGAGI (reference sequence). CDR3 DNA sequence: TGTGCCAGCAGACCCTCCCAAGATCAGCCCCAGCATTTT. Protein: CASRPSQDQPQHF.